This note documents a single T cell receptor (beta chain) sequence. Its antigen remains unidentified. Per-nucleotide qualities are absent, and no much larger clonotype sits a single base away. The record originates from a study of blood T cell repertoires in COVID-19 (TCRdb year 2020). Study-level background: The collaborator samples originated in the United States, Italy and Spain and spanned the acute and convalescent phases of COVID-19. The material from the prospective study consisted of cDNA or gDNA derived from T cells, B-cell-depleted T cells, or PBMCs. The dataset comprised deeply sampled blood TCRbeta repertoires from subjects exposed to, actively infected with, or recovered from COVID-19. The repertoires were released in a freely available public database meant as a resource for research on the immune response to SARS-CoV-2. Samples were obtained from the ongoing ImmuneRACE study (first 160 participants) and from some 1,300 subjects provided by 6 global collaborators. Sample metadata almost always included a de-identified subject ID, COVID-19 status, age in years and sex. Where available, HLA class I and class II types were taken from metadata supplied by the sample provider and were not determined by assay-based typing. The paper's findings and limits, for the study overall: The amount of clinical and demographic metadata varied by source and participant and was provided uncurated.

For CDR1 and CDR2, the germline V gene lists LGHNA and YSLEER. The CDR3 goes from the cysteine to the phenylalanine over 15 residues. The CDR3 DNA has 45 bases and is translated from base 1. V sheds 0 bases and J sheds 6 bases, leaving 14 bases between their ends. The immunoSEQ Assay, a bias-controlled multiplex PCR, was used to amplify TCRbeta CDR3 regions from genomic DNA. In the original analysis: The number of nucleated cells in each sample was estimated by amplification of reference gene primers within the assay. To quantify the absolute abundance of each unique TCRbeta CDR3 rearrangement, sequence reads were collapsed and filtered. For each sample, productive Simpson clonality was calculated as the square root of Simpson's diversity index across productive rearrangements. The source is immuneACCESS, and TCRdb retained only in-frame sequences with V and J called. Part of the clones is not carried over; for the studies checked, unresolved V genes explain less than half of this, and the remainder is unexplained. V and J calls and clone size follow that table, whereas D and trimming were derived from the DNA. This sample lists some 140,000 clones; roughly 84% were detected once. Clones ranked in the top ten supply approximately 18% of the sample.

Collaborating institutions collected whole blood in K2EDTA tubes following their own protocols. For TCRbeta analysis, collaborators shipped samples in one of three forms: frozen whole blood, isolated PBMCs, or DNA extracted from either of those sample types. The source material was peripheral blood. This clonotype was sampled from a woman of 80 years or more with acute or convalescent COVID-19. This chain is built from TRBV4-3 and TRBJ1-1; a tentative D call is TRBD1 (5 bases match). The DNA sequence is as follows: TGCGCCAGCAGCCAAGATCGGGGACTCGTCGCTGAAGCTTTCTTT. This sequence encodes CASSQDRGLVAEAFF.